Below, 7 T cell receptor beta chains from the same sample are listed, as sequenced in a study of T cells after posttransplantation cyclophosphamide. Cells defined as naive were viable CD3+CD4+ or CD3+CD8+ and CCR7+CD45RA+CD45RO-CD95-CD27+CD28+. The assay was immunoSEQ multiplex PCR, and TCRdb's table has in-frame clones only and misses some. The table records about 32,000 clones, roughly 91% of them present only once. The sequencing input was naive CD4+ T cells sorted from blood. These TCRs come from a man aged 30-40 years in good health and a related stem cell transplant donor.

J is TRBJ2-5 and V is TRBV10-3; the match to TRBD1 covers 9 bases. V lost 4 bases and J lost 2; bases outside the gene matches: 11. CDR1 ENHRY and CDR2 SYGVKD come from the germline V gene. This CDR3 is 17 amino acids long. The CDR3 spells CAISGNLQGAKQETQYF. CDR3 in DNA: TGTGCCATCAGTGGCAATTTACAGGGGGCAAAGCAAGAGACCCAGTACTTC.

This chain links TRBV19 with TRBJ2-3, with unresolved D. Per germline, CDR1 LNHDA and CDR2 SQIVND (reference sequence). Trimming stripped 1 base from V and 6 bases from J, with 2 bases between. CDR3 size: 11 residues. This CDR3 reads CASSIADTQYF. CDR3 in DNA: TGTGCCAGTAGTATAGCGGATACGCAGTATTTT.

This clone has just a few counts. This rearrangement joins TRBV6-1 to TRBJ2-7, with D possibly matching TRBD1 (6 bases). There are 13 residues in the CDR3. V dropped 11 bases and J dropped 0 bases, with 14 bases sitting between them. Germline V gene data show CDR1 as MNHNS and CDR2 as SASEGT. The CDR3 nucleotides read TGTGCCTCACAGAGGGGGAGCTCCTACGAGCAGTACTTC. Translated: CASQRGSSYEQYF.

CDR3 residues: CATAMGHTNTEAFF. CDR3 sequence (DNA): TGTGCCACTGCAATGGGACACACGAACACTGAAGCTTTCTTT. V usage is TRBV6-1 and J usage is TRBJ1-1; D is perhaps TRBD1 (6 bases). This CDR3 spans 14 amino acids. V shed 10 bases and J shed 1 base, with 16 bases lying between them. Germline V gene lookup returns CDR1 MNHNS and CDR2 SASEGT.

Written as DNA, the CDR3 is TGTGCCATCAGTGAGTCCTGGACAGGCTCGAACACTGAAGCTTTCTTT. It is translated as CAISESWTGSNTEAFF. This chain uses TRBV10-3 with TRBJ1-1; 7 nucleotides agree with TRBD1. The junction had 5 bases not matched to a gene; V was cut back by 0 bases and J by 1 base. From germline, CDR1 is ENHRY and CDR2 SYGVKD. The length of the CDR3 is 16 residues.

This chain joins TRBV6-1 and TRBJ1-3; D not resolved. The CDR3 has 15 residues. CDR1 MNHNS and CDR2 SASEGT come from the germline V gene. Trimming took 6 bases from V and 0 from J, leaving 12 bases between them. CDR3 protein: CASRRTYDSGNTIYF. The CDR3 region has the DNA TGTGCCAGCAGGCGCACCTACGACTCTGGAAACACCATATATTTT.

The V call is TRBV5-5, the J call TRBJ2-7, with a weak D call TRBD1 (5 bases). Trimming cost V 5 bases and J 2 bases, with 11 bases left between them. This CDR3 comprises 13 residues. Germline V gives CDR1 SGHKS, CDR2 YYEKEE (reference sequence). CDR3 sequence reads: CASSSDRPYEQYF. The CDR3 bases are TGTGCCAGCAGTTCCGACAGACCCTACGAGCAGTACTTC.